Sequencing of this T cell receptor (beta chain) was carried out in a study of spatial heterogeneity in lung cancer. Whole-study findings and limits: Higher tumor mutation counts went along with higher counts of expanded intratumoral alpha and beta TCRs. Nonsynonymous mutations, ubiquitous and regional, were tracked respectively by counts of ubiquitous and regional expanded TCRs.

Time point meaning: sample taken at primary tumor resection. Donors were roughly 70 untreated early-stage non-small cell lung cancer patients. Whole RNA obtained from tumor, nontumor lung or frozen PBMC underwent sequencing without sorting. From the 5' RACE reads, TCRdb called clonotypes with MiXCR, one entry per CDR3 protein. The sample holds about 12,000 distinct CDR3 sequences, under 6.5% seen once. The CDR3 extends over 15 amino acids. J gave up 7 bases and V 3 bases, and 6 bases lay outside the gene matches. This clonotype was seen repeatedly, ten times or more. What it binds is not known. Sample: lung tumor tissue, taken at surgery. The rearrangement links TRBV12-3 or TRBV12-4 to TRBJ1-4, with 9 bases lining up with TRBD1. The clonotype was recovered from a male donor with early-stage non-small cell lung cancer. CDR3 amino acids: CASSFRGQGVEKLFF. The CDR3 DNA reads TGTGCCAGCAGTTTCCGGGGACAGGGAGTTGAAAAACTGTTTTTT.